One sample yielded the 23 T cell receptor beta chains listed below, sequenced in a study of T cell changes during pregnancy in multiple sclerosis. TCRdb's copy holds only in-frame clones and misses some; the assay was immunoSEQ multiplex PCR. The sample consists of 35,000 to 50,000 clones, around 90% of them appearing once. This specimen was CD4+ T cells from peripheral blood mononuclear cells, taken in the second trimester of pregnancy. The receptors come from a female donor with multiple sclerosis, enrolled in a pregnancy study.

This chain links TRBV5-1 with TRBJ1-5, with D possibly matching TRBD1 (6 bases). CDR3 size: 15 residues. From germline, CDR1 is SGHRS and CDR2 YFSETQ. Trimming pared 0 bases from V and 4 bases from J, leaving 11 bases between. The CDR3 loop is CASSLDGQRNQPQHF. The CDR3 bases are TGCGCCAGCAGCTTGGATGGACAGAGGAATCAGCCCCAGCATTTT.

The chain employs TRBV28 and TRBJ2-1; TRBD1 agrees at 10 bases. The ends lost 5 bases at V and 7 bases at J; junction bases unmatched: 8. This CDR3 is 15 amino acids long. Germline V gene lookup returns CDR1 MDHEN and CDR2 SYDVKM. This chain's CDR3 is CASSPGTGVRNEQFF. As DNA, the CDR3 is TGTGCCAGCAGTCCCGGGACAGGGGTGCGAAATGAGCAGTTCTTC.

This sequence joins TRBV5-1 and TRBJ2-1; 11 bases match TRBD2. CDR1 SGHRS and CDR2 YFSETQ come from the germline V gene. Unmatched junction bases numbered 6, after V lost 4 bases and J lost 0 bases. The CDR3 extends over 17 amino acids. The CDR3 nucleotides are TGCGCCAGCAGCCTCGGACTAGCGGGCCCCTCCTACAATGAGCAGTTCTTC. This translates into CASSLGLAGPSYNEQFF.

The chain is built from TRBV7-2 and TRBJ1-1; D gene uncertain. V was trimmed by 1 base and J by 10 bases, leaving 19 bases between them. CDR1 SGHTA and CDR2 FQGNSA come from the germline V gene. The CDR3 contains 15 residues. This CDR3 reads CASSLGHVVLGGAFF. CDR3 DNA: TGTGCCAGCAGCTTAGGTCACGTTGTGCTAGGAGGAGCTTTCTTT.

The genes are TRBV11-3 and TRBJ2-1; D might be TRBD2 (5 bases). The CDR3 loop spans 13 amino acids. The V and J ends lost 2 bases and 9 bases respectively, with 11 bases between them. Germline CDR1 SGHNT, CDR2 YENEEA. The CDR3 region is CASSLSFAGEQFF. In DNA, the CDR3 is TGTGCCAGCAGCTTATCTTTTGCGGGTGAGCAGTTCTTC. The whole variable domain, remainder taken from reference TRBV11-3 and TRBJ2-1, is EAGVVQSPRYKIIEKKQPVAFWCNPISGHNTLYWYLQNLGQGPELLIRYENEEAVDDSQLPKDRFSAERLKGVDSTLKIQPAELGDSAVYLCASSLSFAGEQFFGPGTRLTVL.

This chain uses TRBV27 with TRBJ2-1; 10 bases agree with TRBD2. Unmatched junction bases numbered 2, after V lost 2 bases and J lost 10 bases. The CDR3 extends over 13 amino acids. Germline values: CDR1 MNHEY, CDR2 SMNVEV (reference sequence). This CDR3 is CASSLVTSGEQFF. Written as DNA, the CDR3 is TGTGCCAGCAGTTTAGTGACTAGCGGGGAGCAGTTCTTC.

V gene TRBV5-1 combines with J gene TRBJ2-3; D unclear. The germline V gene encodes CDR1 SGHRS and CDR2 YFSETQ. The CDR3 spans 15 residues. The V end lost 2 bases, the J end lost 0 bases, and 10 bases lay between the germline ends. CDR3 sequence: CASSFGQVSTDTQYF. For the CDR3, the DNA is TGCGCCAGCAGCTTCGGTCAGGTCAGCACAGATACGCAGTATTTT.

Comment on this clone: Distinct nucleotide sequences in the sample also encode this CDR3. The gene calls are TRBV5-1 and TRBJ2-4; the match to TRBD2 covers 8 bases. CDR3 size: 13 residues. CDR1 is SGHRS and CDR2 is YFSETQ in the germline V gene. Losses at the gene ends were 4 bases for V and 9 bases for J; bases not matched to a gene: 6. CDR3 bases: TGCGCCAGCAGCCCGGGGGGGGAGGGCATTCAGTACTTC. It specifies CASSPGGEGIQYF. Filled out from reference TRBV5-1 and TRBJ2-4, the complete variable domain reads KAGVTQTPRYLIKTRGQQVTLSCSPISGHRSVSWYQQTPGQGLQFLFEYFSETQRNKGNFPGRFSGRQFSNSRSEMNVSTLELGDSALYLCASSPGGEGIQYFGAGTRLSVL.

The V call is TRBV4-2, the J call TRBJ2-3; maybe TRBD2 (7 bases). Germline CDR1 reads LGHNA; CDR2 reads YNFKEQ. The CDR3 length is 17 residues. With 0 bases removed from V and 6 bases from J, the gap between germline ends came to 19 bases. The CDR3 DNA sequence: TGTGCCAGCAGCCAAGAGGGGGGGCGGGCACCGCCGGATACGCAGTATTTT. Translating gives CASSQEGGRAPPDTQYF.

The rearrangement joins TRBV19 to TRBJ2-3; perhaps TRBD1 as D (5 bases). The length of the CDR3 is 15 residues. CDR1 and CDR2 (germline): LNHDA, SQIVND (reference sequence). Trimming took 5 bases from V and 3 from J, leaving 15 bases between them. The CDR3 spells CASSPMGRSTDTQYF. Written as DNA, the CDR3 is TGTGCCAGTAGTCCCATGGGGCGGTCGACAGATACGCAGTATTTT. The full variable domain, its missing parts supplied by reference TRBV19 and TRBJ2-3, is DGGITQSPKYLFRKEGQNVTLSCEQNLNHDAMYWYRQDPGQGLRLIYYSQIVNDFQKGDIAEGYSVSREKKESFPLTVTSAQKNPTAFYLCASSPMGRSTDTQYFGPGTRLTVL.

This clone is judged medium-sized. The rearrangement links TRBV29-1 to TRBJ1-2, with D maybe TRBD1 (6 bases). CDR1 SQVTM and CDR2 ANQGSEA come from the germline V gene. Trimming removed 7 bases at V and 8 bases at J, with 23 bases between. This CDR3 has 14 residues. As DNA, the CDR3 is TGCAGCGCCCGTAAGGGTAGCGGGGGCGAGGGCTACACCTTC. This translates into CSARKGSGGEGYTF.

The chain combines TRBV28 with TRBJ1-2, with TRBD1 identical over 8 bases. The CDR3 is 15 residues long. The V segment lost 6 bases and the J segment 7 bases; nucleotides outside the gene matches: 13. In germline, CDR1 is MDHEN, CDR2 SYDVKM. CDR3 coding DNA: TGTGCCAGCAGCCAAGGAGCAGGGGGCAGAGGTGGCTACACCTTC. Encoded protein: CASSQGAGGRGGYTF.

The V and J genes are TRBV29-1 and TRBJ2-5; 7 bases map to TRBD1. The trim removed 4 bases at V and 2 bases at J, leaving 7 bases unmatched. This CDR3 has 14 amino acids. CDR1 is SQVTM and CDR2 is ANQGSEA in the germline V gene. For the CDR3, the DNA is TGCAGCGTTGGATTGACAGGGTATCAAGAGACCCAGTACTTC. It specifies CSVGLTGYQETQYF.

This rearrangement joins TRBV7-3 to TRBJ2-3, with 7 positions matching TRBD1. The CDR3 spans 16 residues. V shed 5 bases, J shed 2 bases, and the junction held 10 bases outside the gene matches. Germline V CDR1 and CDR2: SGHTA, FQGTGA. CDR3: CASSMGQKLNTDTQYF. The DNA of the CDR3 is TGTGCCAGCAGCATGGGACAGAAATTAAACACAGATACGCAGTATTTT.

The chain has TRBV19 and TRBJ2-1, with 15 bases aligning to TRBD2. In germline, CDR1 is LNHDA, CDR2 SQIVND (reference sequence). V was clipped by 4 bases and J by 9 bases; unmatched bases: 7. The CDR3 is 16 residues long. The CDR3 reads CASSRGLAGGMGEQFF. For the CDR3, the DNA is TGTGCCAGTAGTAGAGGACTAGCGGGAGGGATGGGTGAGCAGTTCTTC.

In nucleotides, the CDR3 is TGTGCCACCCTCCCTAGCGGGGGCGCGATGACTGAAGCTTTCTTT. Its translation: CATLPSGGAMTEAFF. The rearrangement joins TRBV10-3 to TRBJ1-1; D may be TRBD1 (6 bases). The length of the CDR3 is 15 residues. From germline, CDR1 is ENHRY and CDR2 SYGVKD. Deletions cut 10 bases from V and 5 bases from J, with 23 bases between.

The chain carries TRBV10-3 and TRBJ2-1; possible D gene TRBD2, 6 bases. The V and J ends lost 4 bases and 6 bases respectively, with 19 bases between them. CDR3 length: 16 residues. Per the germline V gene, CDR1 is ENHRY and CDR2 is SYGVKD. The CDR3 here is CAISAHGTPPSNEQFF. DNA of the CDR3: TGTGCCATCAGTGCGCACGGGACTCCCCCCTCCAATGAGCAGTTCTTC.

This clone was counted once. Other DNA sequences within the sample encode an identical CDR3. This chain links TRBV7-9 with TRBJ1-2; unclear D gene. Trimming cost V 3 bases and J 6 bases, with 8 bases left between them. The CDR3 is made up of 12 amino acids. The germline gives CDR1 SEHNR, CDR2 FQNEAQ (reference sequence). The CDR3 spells CASSFNRDGYTF. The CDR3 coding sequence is TGTGCCAGCAGCTTCAATCGGGATGGCTACACCTTC.

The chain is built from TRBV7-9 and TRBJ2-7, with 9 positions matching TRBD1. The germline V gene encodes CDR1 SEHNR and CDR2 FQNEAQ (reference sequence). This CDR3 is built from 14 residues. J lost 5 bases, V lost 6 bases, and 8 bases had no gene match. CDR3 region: CASRETGGKNEQYF. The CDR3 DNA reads TGTGCCAGCAGGGAGACAGGGGGAAAGAACGAGCAGTACTTC.

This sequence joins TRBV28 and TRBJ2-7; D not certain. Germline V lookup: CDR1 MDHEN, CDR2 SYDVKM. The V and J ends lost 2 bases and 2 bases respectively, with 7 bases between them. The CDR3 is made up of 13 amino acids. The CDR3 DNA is TGTGCCAGCAGTTTAAGGAGCCCCTACGAGCAGTACTTC. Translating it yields CASSLRSPYEQYF.

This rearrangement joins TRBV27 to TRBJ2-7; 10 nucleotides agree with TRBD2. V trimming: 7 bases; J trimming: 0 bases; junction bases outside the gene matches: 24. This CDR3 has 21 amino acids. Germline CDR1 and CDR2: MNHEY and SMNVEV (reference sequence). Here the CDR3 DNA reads TGTGCCAGCACCCTCCGGGCTGGGAGGGTAGCGGGAGGTCCAGGCTCCTACGAGCAGTACTTC. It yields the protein CASTLRAGRVAGGPGSYEQYF.

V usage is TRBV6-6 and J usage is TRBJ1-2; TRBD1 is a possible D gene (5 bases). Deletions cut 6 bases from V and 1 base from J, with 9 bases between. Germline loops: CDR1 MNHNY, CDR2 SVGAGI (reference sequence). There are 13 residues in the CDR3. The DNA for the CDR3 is TGTGCCAGCAGGACAGAACTTAACTATGGCTACACCTTC. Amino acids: CASRTELNYGYTF.

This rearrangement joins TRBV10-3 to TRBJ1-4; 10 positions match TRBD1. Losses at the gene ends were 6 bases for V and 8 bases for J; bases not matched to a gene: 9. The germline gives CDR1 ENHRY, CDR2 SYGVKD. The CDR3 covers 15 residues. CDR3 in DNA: TGTGCCATCAGCTCACCGGGACAGGGGAAGGAAAAACTGTTTTTT. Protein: CAISSPGQGKEKLFF.